This entry lists 25 T cell receptor beta chains sequenced from one sample in a study of T cell clonality in common variable immunodeficiency. The assay was immunoSEQ multiplex PCR, and TCRdb's table has in-frame clones only and misses some. The sample has tens of thousands of clones, none seen only once. Sequenced material: peripheral blood mononuclear cells. These receptors all come from a person aged 18 to 69 in good health.

This clone was counted at least ten times. Sequencing ends 3 residues short of the CDR3 end; the germline J gene provides the rest. The chain carries TRBV20-1 and TRBJ1-4; 12 bases fit TRBD1. Losses at the gene ends were 5 bases for V and 3 bases for J; bases not matched to a gene: 4. The CDR3 sequence is 15 residues long. Germline V gene data show CDR1 as DFQATT and CDR2 as SNEGSKA (reference sequence). CDR3 DNA (partial): TGCAGTGCTCGGGACAGGGGGCACTCTAATGAAAAA. Amino acid sequence: CSARDRGHSNEK. The full CDR3 protein is CSARDRGHSNEKLFF.

This clone was seen many times. The read terminates 3 residues before the CDR3 end, so the remaining end is supplied by the germline J gene. V gene TRBV12-3 or TRBV12-4 combines with J gene TRBJ2-2; no clear D. CDR3 length equals 15 residues. The germline V and J ends were trimmed by 7 bases and 0 bases, with 12 bases remaining between them. This chain's CDR3 is CASTPLATNTGELFF. The covered CDR3 bases are TGTGCCAGCACCCCGTTGGCAACGAACACCGGGGAG.

Many counts were recorded for this clone. This CDR3 is CASSDKSVLNSPLHF. The DNA read from the CDR3 is TGTGCCAGCAGTGATAAGTCAGTCCTTAATTCACCC. V is TRBV2 and J is TRBJ1-6; D is ambiguous. Sequencing ends 3 residues short of the CDR3 end; the germline J gene provides the rest. Between the trimmed V and J ends, which lost 3 bases and 6 bases, there was a span of 12 bases. Germline V CDR1 and CDR2: SNHLY, FYNNEI. The CDR3 has 15 amino acids.

This clone was counted many times. Read sequence stops 3 residues before the CDR3 end, and the germline J gene provides the missing end. This chain connects TRBV19 to TRBJ1-4; TRBD1 matches 9 bases. The CDR3 is made up of 15 amino acids. The germline CDR1 and CDR2 sequences are LNHDA and SQIVND (reference sequence). The ends lost 5 bases at V and 8 bases at J; junction bases unmatched: 9. CDR3 protein: CASSDLQGAAEKLFF. Partial CDR3 DNA: TGTGCCAGTAGTGACCTACAGGGGGCGGCCGAAAAA.

This clone was detected many times. The read terminates 3 residues before the CDR3 end, so the remaining end is supplied by the germline J gene. The gene calls are TRBV5-1 and TRBJ2-7; 8 bases are a match to TRBD2. The CDR3 spans 14 residues. Unmatched junction bases numbered 5, after V lost 3 bases and J lost 3 bases. Germline loops: CDR1 SGHRS, CDR2 YFSETQ. The CDR3 region is CASSSPGGDYEQYF. The DNA read from the CDR3 is TGCGCCAGCAGCTCCCCGGGAGGGGACTACGAG.

There are many counts of this clone. The read ends 3 residues early relative to the CDR3; the germline J gene fills the gap. The chain carries TRBV5-1 and TRBJ1-2; TRBD1 aligns across 10 bases. V shed 4 bases and J 2 bases; nucleotides not matched to a gene: 8. CDR3 length equals 16 residues. Germline V gene lookup returns CDR1 SGHRS and CDR2 YFSETQ. Incomplete CDR3 DNA: TGCGCCAGCAGCCGTGGGACGGGACAGGGGAACTATGGC. Translating gives CASSRGTGQGNYG. The whole CDR3 protein is CASSRGTGQGNYGYTF.

This clone appeared many times. The CDR3 end falls 3 residues outside the read, so it is completed with the germline J gene. The chain joins TRBV4-2 to TRBJ2-7; TRBD2 matches at 12 bases. The CDR3 spans 20 residues. Unmatched junction bases numbered 22, after V lost 4 bases and J lost 6 bases. Germline assignment: CDR1 LGHNA and CDR2 YNFKEQ. Incomplete CDR3 DNA: TGTGCCAGCAGCCCTCGACGACAGGGTGAAGTACGACTAGCGGGAGCCGAG. Its translation: CASSPRRQGEVRLAGAE. The CDR3 in full is CASSPRRQGEVRLAGAEQYF.

There are many counts of this clone. The missing CDR3 end, 3 residues past where the read stops, is filled in from the germline J gene. The gene calls are TRBV10-3 and TRBJ1-1; D perhaps matches TRBD1 (6 bases). The germline CDR1 and CDR2 sequences are ENHRY and SYGVKD. V was clipped by 7 bases and J by 1 base, with 10 bases between them. There are 13 residues in the CDR3. CDR3 sequence reads: CAITGQTNTEAFF. The sequenced CDR3 bases are TGTGCCATCACCGGACAGACGAACACTGAA.

This clone appeared many times. The read falls 3 residues short of the CDR3 end, and the missing part is taken from the germline J gene. The genes are TRBV20-1 and TRBJ2-7, with TRBD2 matching 15 bases. CDR1 is DFQATT, CDR2 SNEGSKA, per germline (reference sequence). The length of the CDR3 is 14 residues. V lost 6 bases, J lost 4 bases, and 4 bases stayed unmatched. Here the CDR3 reads CSAKGLAGGYEQYF. CDR3 DNA (partial): TGCAGTGCAAAGGGACTAGCGGGGGGTTACGAG.

This clone was seen many times. Read sequence stops 3 residues before the CDR3 end, and the germline J gene provides the missing end. The chain joins TRBV11-2 to TRBJ2-5, with a weak D call TRBD1 (6 bases). This CDR3 has 11 residues. V was shortened by 9 bases and J by 5 bases, with 10 bases between the two germline ends. The germline V gene encodes CDR1 SGHAT and CDR2 FQNNGV. The part of the CDR3 DNA that was read is TGTGCCAGTCAGAGGGGGGAGACC. This gives the protein CASQRGET. The CDR3, in full, reads CASQRGETQYF.

This clone has ten or more counts. The CDR3 end lies 3 residues beyond the end of the read and is filled in from the germline J gene. This sequence joins TRBV20-1 and TRBJ2-7; a weak D match, TRBD1 (6 bases). Trimming left V 0 bases short and J 3 bases short, with 15 bases between. Germline V gives CDR1 DFQATT, CDR2 SNEGSKA (reference sequence). The CDR3 is 15 residues long. The CDR3 protein is CSARETTGPIYEQYF. CDR3 bases read: TGCAGTGCTAGAGAGACGACAGGCCCTATCTACGAG.

In regard to this clone: The CDR3 end falls 3 residues outside the read, so it is completed with the germline J gene. The chain carries TRBV6-2 or TRBV6-3 and TRBJ2-7; D is perhaps TRBD2 (6 bases). V shed 5 bases and J shed 5 bases, with 16 bases lying between them. The V gene's germline CDR1 is MNHEY and CDR2 SVGEGT. The CDR3 runs to 14 residues. The CDR3 DNA, read in part, is TGTGCCAGCAGTAGGACGGGGGTGACCAACGAG. It specifies CASSRTGVTNE. The whole CDR3 reads CASSRTGVTNEQYF.

This clone was recorded many times. The read falls 3 residues short of the CDR3 end, and the missing part is taken from the germline J gene. The rearrangement uses TRBV7-2 and TRBJ1-5, with TRBD1 matching 9 bases. Germline CDR1 and CDR2: SGHTA and FQGNSA. This CDR3 is built from 15 residues. V trimming: 1 base; J trimming: 4 bases; junction bases outside the gene matches: 2. The chain's CDR3 is CASSLGTGVNQPQHF. The CDR3 DNA, read in part, is TGTGCCAGCAGCTTAGGGACAGGGGTTAATCAGCCC.

This clone was seen many times. The read ends 3 residues early relative to the CDR3; the germline J gene fills the gap. The rearrangement joins TRBV18 to TRBJ1-6; 7 nucleotides agree with TRBD1. V was pared by 3 bases and J by 5 bases, with 4 bases of the junction left unmatched. Per the germline V gene, CDR1 is KGHSH and CDR2 is LQKENI. This CDR3 contains 15 residues. CDR3 DNA (partial): TGTGCCAGCTCACCGCCGGGACAGAATAATTCACCC. Protein: CASSPPGQNNSP. In full, the CDR3 is CASSPPGQNNSPLHF.

This clone was recorded many times. The read ends 3 residues shy of where the CDR3 ends; the end is completed using the germline J gene. This chain uses TRBV5-1 with TRBJ2-7, with D possibly being TRBD2 (5 bases). This CDR3 region has 13 residues. The germline CDR1 and CDR2 sequences are SGHRS and YFSETQ. V shed 4 bases and J shed 1 base, with 9 bases lying between them. CDR3 sequence reads: CASSTGLSYEQYF. The CDR3 bases that were read are TGCGCCAGCAGCACCGGACTTTCCTACGAG.

The table lists this clone with many counts. The read ends 3 residues early relative to the CDR3; the germline J gene fills the gap. The genes are TRBV11-1 and TRBJ1-1; no reliable D call. The ends were cut back, 4 bases at V and 1 base at J, with 13 bases in the middle. The germline V gene encodes CDR1 SGHAT and CDR2 FQDESV (reference sequence). The CDR3 has 15 residues. CDR3 DNA, as far as it was read: TGTGCCAGCAGCTCGCGTTTTTCAGGGAACACTGAA. As protein: CASSSRFSGNTE. The complete CDR3 protein is CASSSRFSGNTEAFF.

This clone occurred a few times. The read ends 3 residues shy of where the CDR3 ends; the end is completed using the germline J gene. The V and J genes are TRBV30 and TRBJ2-4; 7 bases align to TRBD1. Germline V CDR1 and CDR2: GTSNPN, SVGIG (reference sequence). There are 13 residues in the CDR3. This CDR3 is CAWEGTARKGQYF. Incomplete CDR3 DNA: TGTGCCTGGGAGGGGACAGCGAGGAAAGGT.

This clone occurred many times. The read comes to an end 3 residues before the CDR3 does, leaving the germline J gene to fill in the end. This sequence joins TRBV10-1 and TRBJ1-5, with TRBD1 identical over 8 bases. The CDR3 length is 17 residues. The trim removed 0 bases at V and 2 bases at J, leaving 6 bases unmatched. Germline CDR1 is WNHNN and CDR2 is SYGVQD (reference sequence). This chain's CDR3 is CASSESGQGARNQPQHF. CDR3 bases read: TGCGCCAGCAGTGAGTCGGGGCAGGGGGCGCGCAATCAGCCC.

This clone was counted ten times or more. The CDR3 goes on 3 residues after the read ends, and that part is filled in from the germline J gene. This chain joins TRBV9 and TRBJ2-1; unclear D gene. The germline V and J ends were trimmed by 0 bases and 0 bases, with 16 bases remaining between them. The CDR3 extends over 18 amino acids. The germline V gene encodes CDR1 SGDLS and CDR2 YYNGEE. CDR3 sequence: CASSVEAYIPSSYNEQFF. Incomplete CDR3 DNA: TGTGCCAGCAGCGTAGAGGCTTACATCCCTAGCTCCTACAATGAG.

This clone showed up many times. The read is 3 residues too short to cover the CDR3 end, so that end is filled in from the germline J gene. The sample has other DNA sequences that encode this CDR3 too. This chain uses TRBV19 with TRBJ1-1; no definite D call. This CDR3 spans 13 amino acids. Per germline, CDR1 LNHDA and CDR2 SQIVND (reference sequence). V dropped 3 bases and J dropped 0 bases, with 5 bases sitting between them. The covered CDR3 bases are TGTGCCAGTAGTATCTCGGTGAACACTGAA. Amino acids: CASSISVNTE. The entire CDR3 protein reads CASSISVNTEAFF.

This clone has more than one count but fewer than ten. A read error may explain this, as a much larger clone is one base away. The CDR3 extends 3 residues past the end of the read, so its final part is completed from the germline J gene. Other DNA sequences within the sample encode an identical CDR3. The chain couples TRBV2 to TRBJ1-5, with D maybe TRBD1 (6 bases). Germline CDR1 and CDR2: SNHLY and FYNNEI. V lost 3 bases and J 6 bases, leaving 12 bases between the germline ends. This CDR3 region has 14 residues. The DNA read from the CDR3 is TGTGCCAGCAGTGAGCGGGGGGGCCTTCAGCCC. Translating it yields CASSERGGLQP. The whole CDR3 sequence is CASSERGGLQPQHF.

This clone was recorded many times. The read ends 3 residues before the CDR3 terminus; that terminus is restored from the germline J gene. V gene TRBV4-1 combines with J gene TRBJ2-7; 8 bases line up with TRBD2. Germline V lookup: CDR1 MGHRA, CDR2 YSYEKL. The CDR3 runs 15 residues. Losses at the gene ends were 1 base for V and 3 bases for J; bases not matched to a gene: 5. CDR3 sequence: CASSQVSGERYEQYF. CDR3 DNA, as far as it was read: TGCGCCAGCAGCCAAGTTAGCGGGGAGCGCTACGAG.

This clone was picked up many times. The read comes to an end 3 residues before the CDR3 does, leaving the germline J gene to fill in the end. The chain uses TRBV5-6 and TRBJ2-3; 7 bases are shared with TRBD1. CDR3 size: 14 residues. V trimming: 2 bases; J trimming: 1 base; junction bases outside the gene matches: 1. The germline gives CDR1 SGHDT, CDR2 YYEEEE. The DNA read from the CDR3 is TGTGCCAGCAGCTTCGGACAGGGCACAGATACG. Residues: CASSFGQGTDT. The entire CDR3 is CASSFGQGTDTQYF.

This clone has at least ten counts. The CDR3 extends 3 residues past the end of the read, so its final part is completed from the germline J gene. The genes are TRBV30 and TRBJ2-1, with 7 bases lining up with TRBD2. This CDR3 region has 15 residues. Germline CDR1 reads GTSNPN; CDR2 reads SVGIG (reference sequence). Germline trimming cut 4 bases from V and 7 bases from J; bases unmatched to any gene: 13. This CDR3 is CAWKTPGTTGNEQFF. Partial CDR3 DNA: TGTGCCTGGAAAACCCCCGGGACTACCGGTAATGAG.

The sample holds many counts of this clone. The CDR3 extends 3 residues past the end of the read, so its final part is completed from the germline J gene. V and J are TRBV5-1 and TRBJ1-1; 10 nucleotides agree with TRBD1. The junction had 3 bases not matched to a gene; V was cut back by 0 bases and J by 4 bases. Germline V lookup: CDR1 SGHRS, CDR2 YFSETQ. CDR3 length equals 15 residues. The CDR3 reads CASSLAGQGGTEAFF. CDR3 DNA (partial): TGCGCCAGCAGCTTGGCCGGACAGGGGGGCACTGAA.